The 4 T cell receptor beta chains reported below all come from one sample, sequenced in a study of early T cells in non-severe SARS-CoV-2 infection. One entry per CDR3 protein results from TCRdb running MiXCR on the 5' RACE reads. The sample carries roughly 100,000 distinct CDR3 sequences, roughly 12% recorded once. This sample comprised whole blood, obtained at baseline. These receptors were obtained from an adult who was a healthcare worker with PCR-confirmed SARS-CoV-2 infection or an uninfected control (not recorded which).

The table lists this clonotype with many counts. The chain joins TRBV5-1 to TRBJ2-3; the D gene is possibly TRBD2 (6 bases). The CDR3 totals 16 residues. Germline V gives CDR1 SGHRS, CDR2 YFSETQ. V shed 4 bases and J shed 0 bases, with 15 bases lying between them. CDR3 loop: CASSKGLVGSTDTQYF. The CDR3 DNA follows: TGCGCCAGCAGCAAGGGACTGGTAGGGAGCACAGATACGCAGTATTTT.

The chain couples TRBV11-2 to TRBJ2-5; D is unresolved. CDR3 length equals 12 residues. Germline V CDR1 and CDR2: SGHAT, FQNNGV. Trimming took 5 bases from V and 4 from J, leaving 8 bases between them. The CDR3 bases are TGTGCCAGCAGCCTCAAACGAGAGACCCAGTACTTC. It translates to CASSLKRETQYF.

The V gene is TRBV30, the J gene TRBJ2-2, with 9 positions matching TRBD1. This CDR3 comprises 14 residues. The trim removed 3 bases at V and 3 bases at J, leaving 2 bases unmatched. The germline CDR1 and CDR2 sequences are GTSNPN and SVGIG (reference sequence). DNA of the CDR3: TGTGCCTGGAGGACAGGGGGATACACCGGGGAGCTGTTTTTT. Translated, it gives CAWRTGGYTGELFF.

The chain uses TRBV7-9 and TRBJ2-7; D could derive from TRBD1 or TRBD2 (5 bases each). Germline assignment: CDR1 SEHNR and CDR2 FQNEAQ (reference sequence). The CDR3 is 15 amino acids. Trimming shortened V by 5 bases and J by 3 bases, and 17 bases separated the two germline ends. CDR3: CASSPPGRHYYEQYF. The CDR3 DNA reads as TGTGCCAGCAGCCCCCCGGGACGGCACTACTACGAGCAGTACTTC.